This is a list of T cell receptor beta chains from one sample in a study of T cell responses to AZD1222 COVID-19 vaccine. TCRdb's copy holds only in-frame clones and misses some; the assay was immunoSEQ multiplex PCR. The sample yields about 140,000 clones, 90% to 95% seen once. Source: peripheral blood, taken 28 days after the second AZD1222 dose. The receptors originated from an adult who received the AZD1222 COVID-19 vaccine. The CDR3 runs from the conserved cysteine through the conserved F or W. Fields, in order: clone size, V gene, D gene, J gene, CDR3 DNA, CDR3 protein. D genes are given only for firm matches. Size is stated for part of the rows, as once, few or many counts, or as a class when the clone is expanded.

-	TRBV5-8	-	TRBJ2-7	TGTGCCAGCAGCCTCGTTGTAAGCTCCTACGAGCAGTACTTC	CASSLVVSSYEQYF
-	TRBV28	TRBD2	TRBJ2-7	TGTGGGACGGGCGGCCTAGCGGGAAACTACGAGCAGTACTTC	CGTGGLAGNYEQYF
once	TRBV2	-	TRBJ1-5	TGTGCCAGCAGGACATTTAGCAATCAGCCCCAGCATTTT	CASRTFSNQPQHF
-	TRBV24-1	-	TRBJ2-2	TGTGCCACTCGTTCGGCGAACACCGGGGAGCTGTTTTTT	CATRSANTGELFF
-	TRBV27	-	TRBJ1-2	TGTGCCAGCACTCCCTCGGGGTTTTATGGGGACTCGAACTATGGCTACACCTTC	CASTPSGFYGDSNYGYTF
-	TRBV4-2	TRBD2	TRBJ2-3	TGTGCCAGCAGCCAAGTGGGACTAGCGGGAACAGATACGCAGTATTTT	CASSQVGLAGTDTQYF
-	TRBV5-8	TRBD2	TRBJ2-5	TGTGCCAGCAGCTTGGGACTAGCGGTAGAAGAGACCCAGTACTTC	CASSLGLAVEETQYF
-	TRBV19	-	TRBJ1-1	TGTGCCAGTAGTATAGATGCCCGGAACACTGAAGCTTTCTTT	CASSIDARNTEAFF
-	TRBV5-1	TRBD2	TRBJ2-7	TGCGCCAGCAGACCGGGACTAGCGGGAGTGTACGAGCAGTACTTC	CASRPGLAGVYEQYF
-	TRBV27	-	TRBJ1-2	TGTGCCAGCAGTCCGCGGGACGGCCGAGTGTTCGGCTACACCTTC	CASSPRDGRVFGYTF
-	TRBV19	TRBD1	TRBJ2-7	TGTGCCAGTAGCCGAATGACAGGGCTCGAGCAGTACTTC	CASSRMTGLEQYF
-	TRBV6-2/TRBV6-3	-	TRBJ1-2	TGTGCCAGCAGTTACGGGCAGTTCTATGGCTACACCTTC	CASSYGQFYGYTF
-	TRBV27	TRBD1	TRBJ1-5	TGTGCCAGCAGTATGACAGGGGGCGGTAGTCAGCCCCAGCATTTT	CASSMTGGGSQPQHF
-	TRBV4-3	-	TRBJ2-3	TGCGCCAGCAGCCCGTCTCCGGGCCTGGAGGCAGATACGCAGTATTTT	CASSPSPGLEADTQYF
-	TRBV28	-	TRBJ1-2	TGTGCCAGCAGTCTCCCGAAGGGAGCCTATGGCTATACCTTC	CASSLPKGAYGYTF
once	TRBV10-3	TRBD1	TRBJ2-3	TGTGCCATCAGTACATCCCGGGACAGGGCAGATACGCAGTATTTT	CAISTSRDRADTQYF
-	TRBV6-1	TRBD2	TRBJ2-4	TGTGCCAGCAGTGACACTAGCGGGAGCATGGGAAACATTCAGTACTTC	CASSDTSGSMGNIQYF
-	TRBV6-6	-	TRBJ1-6	TGTGCCAGCAGTCCGCCGGCCTCCTCGGGATCACCCCTCCACTTT	CASSPPASSGSPLHF
-	TRBV2	-	TRBJ2-1	TGTGCCAGCAGGCTTGAACAGGGTCGCGAGCAGTTCTTC	CASRLEQGREQFF
-	TRBV5-1	-	TRBJ1-4	TGCGCCAGCAGCCCAGGGATTTCTAATGAAAAACTGTTTTTT	CASSPGISNEKLFF
-	TRBV18	-	TRBJ2-3	TGTGCCAGCTCACCAATTGAAACGGGACCTAGCACAGATACGCAGTATTTT	CASSPIETGPSTDTQYF
-	TRBV10-3	TRBD2	TRBJ2-7	TGTGCCATCAGCCCGGGACTAGCGGATTACGAGCAGTACTTC	CAISPGLADYEQYF
-	TRBV29-1	-	TRBJ1-6	TGCAGCGTTGAAGTAGGGAGGACTGACTATAATTCACCCCTCCACTTT	CSVEVGRTDYNSPLHF
-	TRBV24-1	TRBD2	TRBJ2-1	TGTGCCACCAGTGACCCCGGACTAGCGGGAGAGAGCAAGGAGTTCTTC	CATSDPGLAGESKEFF
-	TRBV6-5	-	TRBJ1-2	TGTGCCAGCAGGAAACAGGATCTGGATGGCTACACCTTC	CASRKQDLDGYTF
-	TRBV27	-	TRBJ1-6	TGTGCCAGCAGTTTACTCGTTGGGGAGGGGAATTCACCCCTCCACTTT	CASSLLVGEGNSPLHF
-	TRBV21-1	-	TRBJ2-1	TGTGCCAGCAGCTCAACTAGCGGGAGATCCAGTGAGCAGTTCTTC	CASSSTSGRSSEQFF
-	TRBV28	TRBD2	TRBJ2-7	TGTGCCAGCAGTTTAGGCGGGAGCCGCAGCGGGCAGTACTTC	CASSLGGSRSGQYF
-	TRBV9	-	TRBJ1-5	TGTGCCAGCAACCAGGGAGGGGACAATCAGCCCCAGCATTTT	CASNQGGDNQPQHF
few	TRBV10-1	-	TRBJ1-6	TGCGCCAGCAGTGAAGACCCTCGGGTTCTCCTCCACTTT	CASSEDPRVLLHF
-	TRBV18	-	TRBJ1-1	TGTGCCAGCGCGAAAGACGGGGGGTACACTGAAGCTTTCTTT	CASAKDGGYTEAFF
-	TRBV28	-	TRBJ2-2	TGTGCCAGCAGTTTACTCCCCCAGGCAGATTACACCGGGGAGCTGTTTTTT	CASSLLPQADYTGELFF
-	TRBV7-9	TRBD1	TRBJ2-7	TGTGCCAGCAGCTTCTCCGGGACAGGGGGTCCCCGGGGGCGGGAGCAGTACTTC	CASSFSGTGGPRGREQYF
-	TRBV28	-	TRBJ1-1	TGTGCCAGCAGTTTATGGGTTAGCGGGGGCACTGAAGCTTTCTTT	CASSLWVSGGTEAFF
-	TRBV28	-	TRBJ1-2	TGTGCCAGCAGTTTAGGGGGTGTAGATGGCTACACCTTC	CASSLGGVDGYTF
once	TRBV7-9	TRBD2	TRBJ2-5	TGTGCCAGCAGCTCGACCGGACTAGCGGAGACCCAGTACTTC	CASSSTGLAETQYF
-	TRBV5-1	-	TRBJ1-2	TGCGCCAGCAGCCCGACCACGCAGATGGCTTCTGGCTACACCTTC	CASSPTTQMASGYTF
-	TRBV5-5	-	TRBJ1-4	TGTGCCAGCAGCTTGGCCGGCACCCCTTGGGACGAAAAACTGTTTTTT	CASSLAGTPWDEKLFF
-	TRBV9	-	TRBJ1-1	TGTGCCAGCAGCGTGTCCCCAGGACCAGAAGCTTTCTTT	CASSVSPGPEAFF
-	TRBV3-1/TRBV3-2	TRBD2	TRBJ2-1	TGTGCCAGCAGCCAAGATTATAATAGCGGGGTATACAATGAGCAGTTCTTC	CASSQDYNSGVYNEQFF
-	TRBV5-1	-	TRBJ2-1	TGCGCCAGCAGCTCGTGGGGGGCAAATGTCAATGAGCAGTTCTTC	CASSSWGANVNEQFF